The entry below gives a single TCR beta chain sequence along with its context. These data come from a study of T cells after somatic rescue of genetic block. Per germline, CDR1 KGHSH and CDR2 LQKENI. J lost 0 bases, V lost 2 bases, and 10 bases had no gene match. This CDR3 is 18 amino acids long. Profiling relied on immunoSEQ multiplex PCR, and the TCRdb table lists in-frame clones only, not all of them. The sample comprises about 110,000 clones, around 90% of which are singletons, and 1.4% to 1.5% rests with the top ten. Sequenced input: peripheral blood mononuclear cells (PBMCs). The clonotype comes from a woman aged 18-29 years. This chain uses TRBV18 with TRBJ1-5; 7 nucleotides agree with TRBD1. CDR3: CASSPDPGQSYSNQPQHF. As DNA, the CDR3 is TGTGCCAGCTCACCAGATCCGGGACAGTCCTATAGCAATCAGCCCCAGCATTTT.